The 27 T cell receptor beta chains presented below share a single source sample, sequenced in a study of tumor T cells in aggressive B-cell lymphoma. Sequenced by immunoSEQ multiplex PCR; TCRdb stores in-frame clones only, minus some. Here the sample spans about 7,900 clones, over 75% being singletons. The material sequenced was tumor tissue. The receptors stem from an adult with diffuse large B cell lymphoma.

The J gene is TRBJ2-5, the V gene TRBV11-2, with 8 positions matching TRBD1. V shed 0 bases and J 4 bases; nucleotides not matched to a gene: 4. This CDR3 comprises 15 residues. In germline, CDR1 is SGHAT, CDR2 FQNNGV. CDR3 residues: CASSLDGQGVETQYF. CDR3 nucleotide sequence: TGTGCCAGCAGCTTAGACGGACAGGGTGTAGAGACCCAGTACTTC. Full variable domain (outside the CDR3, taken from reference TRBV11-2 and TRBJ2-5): EAGVAQSPRYKIIEKRQSVAFWCNPISGHATLYWYQQILGQGPKLLIQFQNNGVVDDSQLPKDRFSAERLKGVDSTLKIQPAKLEDSAVYLCASSLDGQGVETQYFGPGTRLLVL.

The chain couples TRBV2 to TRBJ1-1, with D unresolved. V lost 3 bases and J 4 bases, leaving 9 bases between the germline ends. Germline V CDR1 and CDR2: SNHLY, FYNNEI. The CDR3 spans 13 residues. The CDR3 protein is CASSDRGLTEAFF. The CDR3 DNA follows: TGTGCCAGCAGTGACCGAGGACTCACTGAAGCTTTCTTT.

The CDR3 DNA reads TGCGCCAGCAGCCATGGACTAGCGGGGCCCACAGATACGCAGTATTTT. Translated: CASSHGLAGPTDTQYF. The rearrangement joins TRBV4-3 to TRBJ2-3, with TRBD2 matching over 12 bases. V was clipped by 3 bases and J by 2 bases; unmatched bases: 3. The CDR3 is 16 residues long. Per the germline V gene, CDR1 is LGHNA and CDR2 is YSLEER.

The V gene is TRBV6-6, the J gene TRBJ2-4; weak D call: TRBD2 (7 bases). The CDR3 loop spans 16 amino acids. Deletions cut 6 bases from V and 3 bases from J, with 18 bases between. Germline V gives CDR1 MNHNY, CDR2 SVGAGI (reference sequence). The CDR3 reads CASSTTKGGVKNIQYF. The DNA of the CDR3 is TGTGCCAGCAGCACAACAAAGGGGGGGGTCAAAAACATTCAGTACTTC.

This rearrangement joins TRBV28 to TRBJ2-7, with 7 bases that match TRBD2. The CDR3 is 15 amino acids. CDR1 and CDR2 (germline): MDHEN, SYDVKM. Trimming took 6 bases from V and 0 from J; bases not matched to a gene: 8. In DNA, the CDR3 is TGTGCCAGCAGCTCCGGGGGGTTTCCCTCCTACGAGCAGTACTTC. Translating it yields CASSSGGFPSYEQYF.

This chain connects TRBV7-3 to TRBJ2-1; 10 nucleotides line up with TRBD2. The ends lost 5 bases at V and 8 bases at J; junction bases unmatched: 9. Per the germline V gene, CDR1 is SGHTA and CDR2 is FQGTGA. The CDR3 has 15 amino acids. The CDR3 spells CASSVGLAGVDEQFF. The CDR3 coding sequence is TGTGCCAGCAGCGTAGGCCTAGCGGGAGTAGATGAGCAGTTCTTC.

Written as DNA, the CDR3 is TGTGCCAGCACGGGGGGGTTTAATTCACCCCTCCACTTT. It encodes CASTGGFNSPLHF. V gene TRBV2 combines with J gene TRBJ1-6; D may be TRBD1 (5 bases). The germline V gene has CDR1 SNHLY and CDR2 FYNNEI. V was shortened by 7 bases and J by 6 bases, with 10 bases between the two germline ends. CDR3 length: 13 residues. The whole variable domain, remainder taken from reference TRBV2 and TRBJ1-6, is EPEVTQTPSHQVTQMGQEVILRCVPISNHLYFYWYRQILGQKVEFLVSFYNNEISEKSEIFDDQFSVERPDGSNFTLKIRSTKLEDSAMYFCASTGGFNSPLHFGNGTRLTVT.

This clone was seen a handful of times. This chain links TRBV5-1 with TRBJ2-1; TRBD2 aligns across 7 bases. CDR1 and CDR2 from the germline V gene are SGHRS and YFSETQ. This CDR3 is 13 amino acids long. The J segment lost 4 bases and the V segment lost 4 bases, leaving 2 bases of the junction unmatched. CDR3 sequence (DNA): TGCGCCAGCAGCCCGGGGGGATACAATGAGCAGTTCTTC. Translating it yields CASSPGGYNEQFF.

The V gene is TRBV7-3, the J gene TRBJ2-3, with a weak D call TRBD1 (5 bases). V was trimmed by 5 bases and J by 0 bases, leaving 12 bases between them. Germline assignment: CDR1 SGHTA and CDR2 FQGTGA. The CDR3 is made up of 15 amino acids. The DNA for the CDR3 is TGTGCCAGCAGCCCAAGGGGTGACAGCACAGATACGCAGTATTTT. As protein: CASSPRGDSTDTQYF.

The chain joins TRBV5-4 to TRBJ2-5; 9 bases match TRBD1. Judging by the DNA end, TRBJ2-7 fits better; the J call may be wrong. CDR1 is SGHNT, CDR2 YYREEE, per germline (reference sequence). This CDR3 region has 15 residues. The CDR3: CASSLAGQGRLEQYF. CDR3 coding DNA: TGTGCCAGCAGCTTGGCTGGACAGGGGCGGCTCGAGCAGTACTTC.

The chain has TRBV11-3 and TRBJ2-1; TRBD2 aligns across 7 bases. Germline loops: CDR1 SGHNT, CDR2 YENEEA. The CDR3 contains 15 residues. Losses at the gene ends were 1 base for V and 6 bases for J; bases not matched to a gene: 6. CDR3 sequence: CASSLGWTRFNEQFF. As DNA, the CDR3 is TGTGCCAGCAGCTTAGGTTGGACTAGATTCAATGAGCAGTTCTTC. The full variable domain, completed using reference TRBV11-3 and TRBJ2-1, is EAGVVQSPRYKIIEKKQPVAFWCNPISGHNTLYWYLQNLGQGPELLIRYENEEAVDDSQLPKDRFSAERLKGVDSTLKIQPAELGDSAVYLCASSLGWTRFNEQFFGPGTRLTVL.

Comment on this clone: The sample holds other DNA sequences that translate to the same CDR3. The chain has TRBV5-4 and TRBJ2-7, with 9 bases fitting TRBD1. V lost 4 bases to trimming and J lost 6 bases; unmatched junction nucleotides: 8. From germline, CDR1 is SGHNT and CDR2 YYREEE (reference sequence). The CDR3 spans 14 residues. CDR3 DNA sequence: TGTGCCAGCAGCACGGACAGGGGAGTCGGCGAGCAGTACTTC. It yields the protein CASSTDRGVGEQYF.

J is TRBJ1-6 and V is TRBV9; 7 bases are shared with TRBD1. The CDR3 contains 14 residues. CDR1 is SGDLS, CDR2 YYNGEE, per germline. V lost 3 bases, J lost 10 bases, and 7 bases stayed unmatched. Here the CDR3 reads CASSANDRDSPLHF. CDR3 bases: TGTGCCAGCAGCGCCAATGACAGGGACTCACCCCTCCACTTT. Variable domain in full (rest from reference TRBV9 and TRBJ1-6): DSGVTQTPKHLITATGQRVTLRCSPRSGDLSVYWYQQSLDQGLQFLIQYYNGEERAKGNILERFSAQQFPDLHSELNLSSLELGDSALYFCASSANDRDSPLHFGNGTRLTVT.

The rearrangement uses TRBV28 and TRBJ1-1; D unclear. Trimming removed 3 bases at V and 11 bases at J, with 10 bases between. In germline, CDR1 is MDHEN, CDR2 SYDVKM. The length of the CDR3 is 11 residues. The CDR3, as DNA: TGTGCCAGCAGTTTGGTTCGTGCGGCTTTCTTT. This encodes CASSLVRAAFF.

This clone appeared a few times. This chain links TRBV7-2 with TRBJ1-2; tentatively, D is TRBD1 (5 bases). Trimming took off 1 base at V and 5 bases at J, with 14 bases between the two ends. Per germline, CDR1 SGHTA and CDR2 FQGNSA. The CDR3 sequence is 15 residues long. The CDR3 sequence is CASSLVQGIQYGYTF. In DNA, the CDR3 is TGTGCCAGCAGCTTAGTCCAGGGCATACAATATGGCTACACCTTC.

CDR3 protein: CASNQRRTNEKLFF. The CDR3 DNA reads as TGTGCCAGTAATCAACGGAGGACTAATGAAAAACTGTTTTTT. The chain joins TRBV19 to TRBJ1-4; D is uncertain. The CDR3 runs to 14 residues. The V end lost 7 bases, the J end lost 2 bases, and 11 bases lay between the germline ends. From germline, CDR1 is LNHDA and CDR2 SQIVND (reference sequence).

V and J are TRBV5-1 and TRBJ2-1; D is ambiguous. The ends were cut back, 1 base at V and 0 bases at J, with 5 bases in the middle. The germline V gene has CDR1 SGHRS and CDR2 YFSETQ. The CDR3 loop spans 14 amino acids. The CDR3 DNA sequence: TGCGCCAGCAGCTTGACTAACTCCTACAATGAGCAGTTCTTC. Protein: CASSLTNSYNEQFF.

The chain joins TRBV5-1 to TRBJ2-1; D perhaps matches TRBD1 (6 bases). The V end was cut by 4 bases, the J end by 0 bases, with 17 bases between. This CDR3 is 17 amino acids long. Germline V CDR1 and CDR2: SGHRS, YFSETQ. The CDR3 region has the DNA TGCGCCAGCAGCACTTTTACAGGGTTAAACTCCTACAATGAGCAGTTCTTC. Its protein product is CASSTFTGLNSYNEQFF.

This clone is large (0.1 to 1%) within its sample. The CDR3 loop is CASRIGDTEAFF. The CDR3 DNA reads TGTGCCAGTAGGATCGGGGACACTGAAGCTTTCTTT. This chain connects TRBV19 to TRBJ1-1; D uncertain. The ends were cut back, 6 bases at V and 3 bases at J, with 8 bases in the middle. This CDR3 is 12 amino acids long. In germline, CDR1 is LNHDA, CDR2 SQIVND (reference sequence).

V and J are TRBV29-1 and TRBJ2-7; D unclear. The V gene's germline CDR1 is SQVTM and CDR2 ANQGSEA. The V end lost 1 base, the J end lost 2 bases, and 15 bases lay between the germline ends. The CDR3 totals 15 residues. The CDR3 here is CSVEVSRGKTYEQYF. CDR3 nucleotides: TGCAGCGTTGAAGTGAGCAGAGGAAAAACCTACGAGCAGTACTTC.

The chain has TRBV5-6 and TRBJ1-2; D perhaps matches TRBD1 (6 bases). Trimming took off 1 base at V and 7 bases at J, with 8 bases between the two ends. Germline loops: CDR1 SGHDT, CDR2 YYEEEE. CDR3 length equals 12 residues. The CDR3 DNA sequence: TGTGCCAGCAGCTTGCAGGGGTTTGGCTACACCTTC. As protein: CASSLQGFGYTF.

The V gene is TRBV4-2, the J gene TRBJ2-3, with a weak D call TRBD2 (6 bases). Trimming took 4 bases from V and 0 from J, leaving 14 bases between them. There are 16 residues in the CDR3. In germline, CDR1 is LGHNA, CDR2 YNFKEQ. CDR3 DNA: TGTGCCAGCAGCCCTATCGGGGGAGCTAGCACAGATACGCAGTATTTT. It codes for CASSPIGGASTDTQYF.

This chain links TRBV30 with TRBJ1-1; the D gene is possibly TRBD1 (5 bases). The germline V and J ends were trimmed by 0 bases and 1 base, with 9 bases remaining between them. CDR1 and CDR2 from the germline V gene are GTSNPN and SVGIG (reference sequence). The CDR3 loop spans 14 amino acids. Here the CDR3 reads CAWSVRGRNTEAFF. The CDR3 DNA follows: TGTGCCTGGAGTGTTCGGGGGAGGAACACTGAAGCTTTCTTT.

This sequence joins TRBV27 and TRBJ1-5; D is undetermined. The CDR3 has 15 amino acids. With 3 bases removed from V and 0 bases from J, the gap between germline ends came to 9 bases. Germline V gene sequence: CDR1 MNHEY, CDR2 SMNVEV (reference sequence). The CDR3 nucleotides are TGTGCCAGCAGTTTGCGGAGGACTAGCAATCAGCCCCAGCATTTT. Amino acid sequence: CASSLRRTSNQPQHF.

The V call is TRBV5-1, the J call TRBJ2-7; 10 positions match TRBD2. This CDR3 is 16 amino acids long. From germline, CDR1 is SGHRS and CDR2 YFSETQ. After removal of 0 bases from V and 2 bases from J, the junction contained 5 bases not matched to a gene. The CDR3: CASSLARTSGTYEQYF. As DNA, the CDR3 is TGCGCCAGCAGCTTGGCCCGGACTAGCGGAACCTACGAGCAGTACTTC. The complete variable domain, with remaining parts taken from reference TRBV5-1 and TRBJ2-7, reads KAGVTQTPRYLIKTRGQQVTLSCSPISGHRSVSWYQQTPGQGLQFLFEYFSETQRNKGNFPGRFSGRQFSNSRSEMNVSTLELGDSALYLCASSLARTSGTYEQYFGPGTRLTVT.

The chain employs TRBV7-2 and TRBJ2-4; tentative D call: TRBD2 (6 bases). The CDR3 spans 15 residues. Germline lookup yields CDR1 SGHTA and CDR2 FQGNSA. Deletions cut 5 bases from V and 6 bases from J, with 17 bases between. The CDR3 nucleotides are TGTGCCAGCAGCGCCGCACGGAGGGTGGGAAACATTCAGTACTTC. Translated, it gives CASSAARRVGNIQYF.

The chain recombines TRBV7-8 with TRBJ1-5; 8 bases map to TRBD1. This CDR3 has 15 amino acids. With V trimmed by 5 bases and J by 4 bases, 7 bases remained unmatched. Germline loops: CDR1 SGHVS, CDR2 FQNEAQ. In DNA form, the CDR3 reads TGTGCCAGCAGCGAAGACAGGGGTCGGAATCAGCCCCAGCATTTT. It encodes CASSEDRGRNQPQHF.